The present entry profiles one T cell receptor (beta chain) with its context. The data belong to a study of blood T cell repertoires in COVID-19. TCRdb's table, derived via immunoSEQ multiplex PCR, lists solely in-frame clones and lacks some. The data show hundreds of thousands of clones, around 85% seen once. V lost 6 bases and J lost 0; bases outside the gene matches: 3. The CDR3 has 15 amino acids. Germline CDR1 is MRHNA and CDR2 is SNTAGT. Sample: peripheral blood. This chain uses TRBV6-4 with TRBJ2-2, with TRBD1 matching over 8 bases. This clonotype was obtained from a woman aged 18-35 years with acute or convalescent COVID-19. CDR3 loop: CASRPDRANTGELFF. CDR3 in DNA: TGTGCCAGCAGACCGGACAGGGCGAACACCGGGGAGCTGTTTTTT.